This entry is about one T cell receptor (beta chain). Its antigen is not identified. The CDR3 runs 18 residues. The V end lost 0 bases, the J end lost 5 bases, and 21 bases lay between the germline ends. Germline V gene sequence: CDR1 SGDLS, CDR2 YYNGEE. MiXCR, run by TCRdb on the 5' RACE reads, gives a single entry per CDR3 protein. The sample lists about 270,000 distinct CDR3 sequences, 16% occurring once. The entry originates in a study of T-cell memory formation after mild COVID-19. About the study: The two donors had largely donor-specific TCR clusters. Points from the study as a whole: Day 15 to 85 contracting clones showed balanced CD4/CD8; later expanders leaned CD4+. Those CD4+ clones that contracted were mainly in CM and EM (CD8+ ones in EMRA). Some clones that responded were present in memory (sampled pre-infection), which suggests cross-reactive memory joined.

This clonotype originated in a man between 18 and 29 years old who had mild COVID-19 (a few samples of this study predate the infection). Cell type and time point are not known. This chain links TRBV9 with TRBJ2-1; TRBD2 is a possible D gene (5 bases). Sequencing was done on a sample of PBMCs or a T cell subset sorted from them (not recorded which). The CDR3 reads CASSVDASPLKPDNEQFF. In DNA, the CDR3 is TGTGCCAGCAGCGTAGACGCTAGCCCTCTAAAACCTGACAATGAGCAGTTCTTC.